The clone carrying this TCR beta chain was detected only a few times. What it binds is unknown. This specimen belongs to a study of post-analysis software for immune sequencing data. Overall study: As for disease course, relapsing-remitting, secondary progressive and progressive-relapsing multiple sclerosis were all included. Study-level points and caveats: Four or five TRBV segments, including TRBV5-6, TRBV5-1 and TRBV20-1, were more frequent in patients than controls. There was significantly lower normalized Chao1 diversity in multiple sclerosis patients than in controls.

Incorporated into the TCR beta cDNA libraries were unique molecular identifiers, which served to reduce PCR and sequencing biases. In TCRdb, the PCR reads were re-called with MiXCR into one record per CDR3 protein. The sample includes 450,000 to 650,000 distinct CDR3 sequences, around 40% of them seen just once. CDR1 and CDR2 from the germline V gene are MNHEY and SMNVEV (reference sequence). V was trimmed by 5 bases and J by 6 bases, leaving 11 bases between them. The CDR3 runs 13 residues. The rearrangement joins TRBV27 to TRBJ2-1; D remains unclear. Sequencing was carried out using blood. This clonotype was obtained from a girl between 10 and 17 years old with multiple sclerosis. The CDR3 reads CASSQRLVNEQFF. Written as DNA, the CDR3 is TGTGCCAGCAGTCAACGCTTAGTCAATGAGCAGTTCTTC.